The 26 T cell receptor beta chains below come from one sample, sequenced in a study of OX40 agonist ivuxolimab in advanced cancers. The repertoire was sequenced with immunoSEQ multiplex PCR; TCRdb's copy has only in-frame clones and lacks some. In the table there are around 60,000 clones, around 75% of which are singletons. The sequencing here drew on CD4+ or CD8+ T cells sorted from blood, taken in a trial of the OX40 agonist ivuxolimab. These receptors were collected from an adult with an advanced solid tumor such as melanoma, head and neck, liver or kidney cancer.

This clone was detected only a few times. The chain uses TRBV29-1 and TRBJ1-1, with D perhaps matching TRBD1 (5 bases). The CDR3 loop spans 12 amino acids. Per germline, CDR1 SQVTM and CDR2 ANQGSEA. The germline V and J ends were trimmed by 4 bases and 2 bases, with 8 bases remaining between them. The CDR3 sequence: CSVAWGNTEAFF. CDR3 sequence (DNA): TGCAGCGTTGCATGGGGCAACACTGAAGCTTTCTTT.

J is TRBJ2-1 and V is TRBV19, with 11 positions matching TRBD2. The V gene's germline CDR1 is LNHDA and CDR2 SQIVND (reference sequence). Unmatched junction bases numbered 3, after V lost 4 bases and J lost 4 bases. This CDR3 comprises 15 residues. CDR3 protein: CASSTSGGLYNEQFF. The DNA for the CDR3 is TGTGCCAGTAGTACTAGCGGGGGGCTGTACAATGAGCAGTTCTTC.

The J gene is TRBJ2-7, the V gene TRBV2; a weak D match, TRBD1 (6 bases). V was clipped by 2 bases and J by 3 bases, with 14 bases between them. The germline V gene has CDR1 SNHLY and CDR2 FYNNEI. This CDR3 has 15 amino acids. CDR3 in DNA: TGTGCCAGCAGTGAAAGGTTAGGCAGGGGCTACGAGCAGTACTTC. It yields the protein CASSERLGRGYEQYF.

The CDR3 loop reads CASSPGTSYNEQFF. As DNA, the CDR3 is TGTGCCAGCAGCCCAGGGACTAGCTACAATGAGCAGTTCTTC. This chain connects TRBV7-3 to TRBJ2-1, with TRBD2 identical over 8 bases. Germline V CDR1 and CDR2: SGHTA, FQGTGA. CDR3 length: 14 amino acids. V lost 5 bases and J lost 3; bases outside the gene matches: 3.

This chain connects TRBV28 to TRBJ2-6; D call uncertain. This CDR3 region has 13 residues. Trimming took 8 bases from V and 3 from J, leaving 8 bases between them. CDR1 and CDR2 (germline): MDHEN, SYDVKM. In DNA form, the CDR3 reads TGTGCCAGCTCCCTAGTTGGGGCCAACGTCCTGACTTTC. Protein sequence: CASSLVGANVLTF.

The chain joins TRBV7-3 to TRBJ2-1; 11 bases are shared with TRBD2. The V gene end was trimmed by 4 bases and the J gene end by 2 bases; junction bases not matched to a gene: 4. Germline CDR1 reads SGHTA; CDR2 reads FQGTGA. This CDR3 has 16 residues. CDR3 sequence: CASSSQGLAAYNEQFF. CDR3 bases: TGTGCCAGCAGCTCCCAGGGACTAGCGGCCTACAATGAGCAGTTCTTC. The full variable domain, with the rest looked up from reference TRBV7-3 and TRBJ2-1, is GAGVSQTPSNKVTEKGKYVELRCDPISGHTALYWYRQSLGQGPEFLIYFQGTGAADDSGLPNDRFFAVRPEGSVSTLKIQRTERGDSAVYLCASSSQGLAAYNEQFFGPGTRLTVL.

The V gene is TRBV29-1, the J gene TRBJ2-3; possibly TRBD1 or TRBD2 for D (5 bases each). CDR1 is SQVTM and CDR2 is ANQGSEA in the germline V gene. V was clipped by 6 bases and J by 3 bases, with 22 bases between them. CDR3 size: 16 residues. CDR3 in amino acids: CSVKSGTGIWTDTQYF. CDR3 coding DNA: TGCAGCGTAAAATCCGGGACGGGAATATGGACAGATACGCAGTATTTT.

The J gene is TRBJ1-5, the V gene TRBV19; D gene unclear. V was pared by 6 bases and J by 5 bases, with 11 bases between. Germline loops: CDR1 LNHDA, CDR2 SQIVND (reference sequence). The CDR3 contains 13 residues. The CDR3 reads CASSFQDYQPQHF. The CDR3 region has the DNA TGTGCCAGTAGCTTTCAGGACTATCAGCCCCAGCATTTT. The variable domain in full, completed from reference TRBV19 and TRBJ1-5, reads DGGITQSPKYLFRKEGQNVTLSCEQNLNHDAMYWYRQDPGQGLRLIYYSQIVNDFQKGDIAEGYSVSREKKESFPLTVTSAQKNPTAFYLCASSFQDYQPQHFGDGTRLSIL.

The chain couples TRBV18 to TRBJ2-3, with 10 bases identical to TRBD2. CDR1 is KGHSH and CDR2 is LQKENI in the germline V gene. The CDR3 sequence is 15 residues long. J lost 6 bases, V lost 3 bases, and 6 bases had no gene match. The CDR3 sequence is CASSPLGTSVDTQYF. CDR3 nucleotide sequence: TGTGCCAGCTCACCTCTAGGGACTAGCGTGGATACGCAGTATTTT.

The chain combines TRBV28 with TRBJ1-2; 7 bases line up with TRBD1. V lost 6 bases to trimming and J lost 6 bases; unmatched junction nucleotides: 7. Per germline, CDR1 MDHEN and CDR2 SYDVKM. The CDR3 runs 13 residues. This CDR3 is CASRETGSDGYTF. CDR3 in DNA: TGTGCCAGCAGAGAGACAGGGTCGGATGGCTACACCTTC.

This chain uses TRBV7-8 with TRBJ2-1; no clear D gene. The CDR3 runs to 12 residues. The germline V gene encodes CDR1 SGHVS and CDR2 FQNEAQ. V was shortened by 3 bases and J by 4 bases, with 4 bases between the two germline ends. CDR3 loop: CASSLGYNEQFF. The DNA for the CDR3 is TGTGCCAGCAGCTTGGGTTACAATGAGCAGTTCTTC. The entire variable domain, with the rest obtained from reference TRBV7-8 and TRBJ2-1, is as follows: GAGVSQSPRYKVAKRGQDVALRCDPISGHVSLFWYQQALGQGPEFLTYFQNEAQLDKSGLPSDRFFAERPEGSVSTLKIQRTQQEDSAVYLCASSLGYNEQFFGPGTRLTVL.

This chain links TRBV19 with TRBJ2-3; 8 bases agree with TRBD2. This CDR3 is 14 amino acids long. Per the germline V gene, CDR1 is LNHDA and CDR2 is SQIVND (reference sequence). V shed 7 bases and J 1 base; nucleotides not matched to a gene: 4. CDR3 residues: CASTRGDGTDTQYF. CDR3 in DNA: TGTGCCAGTACGCGGGGGGATGGCACAGATACGCAGTATTTT.

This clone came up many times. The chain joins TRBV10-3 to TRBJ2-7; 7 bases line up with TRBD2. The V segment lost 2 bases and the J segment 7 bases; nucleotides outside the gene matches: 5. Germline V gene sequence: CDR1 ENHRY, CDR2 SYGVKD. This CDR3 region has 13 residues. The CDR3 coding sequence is TGTGCCATCAGTGAGGGGCGGGGAGGGGAGCAGTACTTC. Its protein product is CAISEGRGGEQYF.

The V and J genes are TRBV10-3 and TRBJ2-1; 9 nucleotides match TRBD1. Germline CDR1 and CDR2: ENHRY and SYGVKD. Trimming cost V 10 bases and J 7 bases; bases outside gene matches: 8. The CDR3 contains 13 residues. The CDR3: CASTGGFGNEQFF. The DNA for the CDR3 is TGTGCCAGCACAGGGGGCTTCGGAAATGAGCAGTTCTTC.

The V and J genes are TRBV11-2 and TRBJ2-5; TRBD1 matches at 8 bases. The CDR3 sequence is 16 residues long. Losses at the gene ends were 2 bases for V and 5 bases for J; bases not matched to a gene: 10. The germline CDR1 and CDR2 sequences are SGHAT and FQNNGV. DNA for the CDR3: TGTGCCAGCAGCTTACAGTCAGGGGGCAATCAGGAGACCCAGTACTTC. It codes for CASSLQSGGNQETQYF.

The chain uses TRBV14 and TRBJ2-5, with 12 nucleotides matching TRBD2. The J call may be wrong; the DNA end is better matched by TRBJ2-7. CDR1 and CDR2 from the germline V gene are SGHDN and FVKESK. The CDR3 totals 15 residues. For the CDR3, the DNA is TGTGCCAGCAGCCAGATACTAGCGGGAGGTCACGAGCAGTACTTC. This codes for CASSQILAGGHEQYF.

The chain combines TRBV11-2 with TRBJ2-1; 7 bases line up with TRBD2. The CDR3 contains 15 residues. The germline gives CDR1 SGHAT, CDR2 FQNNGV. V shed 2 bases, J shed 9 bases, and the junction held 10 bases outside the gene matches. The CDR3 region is CASSLYLGGSSEQFF. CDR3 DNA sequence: TGTGCCAGCAGCTTATATCTGGGCGGGAGTTCTGAGCAGTTCTTC.

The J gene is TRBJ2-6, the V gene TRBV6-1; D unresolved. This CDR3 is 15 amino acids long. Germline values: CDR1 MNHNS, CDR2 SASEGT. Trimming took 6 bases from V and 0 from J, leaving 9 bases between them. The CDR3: CASRPEFSGANVLTF. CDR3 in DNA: TGTGCCAGCAGACCAGAGTTCTCTGGGGCCAACGTCCTGACTTTC.

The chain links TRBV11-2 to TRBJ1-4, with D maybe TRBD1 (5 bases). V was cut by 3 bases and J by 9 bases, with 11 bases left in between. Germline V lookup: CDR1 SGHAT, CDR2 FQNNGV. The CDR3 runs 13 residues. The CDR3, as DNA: TGTGCCAGCAGCTTTGAGCAGGGCCAAAAACTGTTTTTT. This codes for CASSFEQGQKLFF.

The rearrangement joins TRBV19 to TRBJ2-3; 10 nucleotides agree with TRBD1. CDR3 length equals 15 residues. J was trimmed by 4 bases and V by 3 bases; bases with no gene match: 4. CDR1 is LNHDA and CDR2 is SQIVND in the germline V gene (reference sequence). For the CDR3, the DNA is TGTGCCAGTAGTATTGACAGGGGGCGACCAGATACGCAGTATTTT. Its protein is CASSIDRGRPDTQYF.

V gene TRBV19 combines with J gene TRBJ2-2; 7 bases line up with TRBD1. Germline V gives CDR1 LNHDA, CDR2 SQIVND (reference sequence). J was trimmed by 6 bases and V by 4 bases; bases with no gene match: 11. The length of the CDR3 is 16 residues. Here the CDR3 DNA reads TGTGCCAGTAGTAACCGACAGGGAGCCGTGGCCGGGGAGCTGTTTTTT. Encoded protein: CASSNRQGAVAGELFF.

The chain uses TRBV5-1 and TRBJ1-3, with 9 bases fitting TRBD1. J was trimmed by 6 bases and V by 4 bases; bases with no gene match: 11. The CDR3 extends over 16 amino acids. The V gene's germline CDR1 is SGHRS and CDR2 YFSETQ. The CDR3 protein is CASSTTIQGAANTIYF. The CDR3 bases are TGCGCCAGCAGCACGACAATACAGGGGGCGGCAAACACCATATATTTT.

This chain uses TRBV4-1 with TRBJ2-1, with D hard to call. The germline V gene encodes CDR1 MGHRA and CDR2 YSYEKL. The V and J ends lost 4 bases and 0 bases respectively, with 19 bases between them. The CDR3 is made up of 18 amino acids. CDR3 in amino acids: CASSRNSVAATSYNEQFF. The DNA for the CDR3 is TGCGCCAGCAGCCGAAATTCGGTGGCTGCAACCTCCTACAATGAGCAGTTCTTC.

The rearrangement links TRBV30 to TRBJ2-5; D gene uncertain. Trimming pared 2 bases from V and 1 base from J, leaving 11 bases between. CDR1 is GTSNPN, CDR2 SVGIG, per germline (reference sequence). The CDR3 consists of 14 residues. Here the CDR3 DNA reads TGTGCCTGGAGTTATTACGTGGGCCAAGAGACCCAGTACTTC. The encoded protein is CAWSYYVGQETQYF.

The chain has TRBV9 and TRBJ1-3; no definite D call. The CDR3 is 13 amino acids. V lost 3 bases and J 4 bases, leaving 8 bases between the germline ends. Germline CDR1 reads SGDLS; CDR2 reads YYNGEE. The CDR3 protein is CASSESTGNTIYF. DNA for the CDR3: TGTGCCAGCAGCGAGAGTACCGGAAACACCATATATTTT.

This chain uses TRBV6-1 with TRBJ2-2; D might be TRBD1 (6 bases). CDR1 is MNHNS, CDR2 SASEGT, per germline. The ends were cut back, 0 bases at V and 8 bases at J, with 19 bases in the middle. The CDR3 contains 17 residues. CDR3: CASSEAFRGRGGGELFF. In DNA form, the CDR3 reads TGTGCCAGCAGTGAAGCTTTCAGGGGAAGGGGCGGGGGGGAGCTGTTTTTT.